This T cell receptor (beta chain) is drawn from a study of cytomegalovirus exposure and HLA in healthy donors (dated by TCRdb to about 2017). Looking at the study overall: An earlier analysis of fewer than 750 of the donors reported approximately 300 Gb of sequence data and 90 million to 120 million unique TCR beta sequences obtained from roughly 170 million T cells. To predict cytomegalovirus infection status, the study brought together high-throughput TCR immunosequencing, statistical association of individual TCRs with disease status, and machine learning. Both class I and class II loci were covered by HLA typing, at four-digit resolution. Among roughly 400 genotyped donors of the cohort, an average of approximately 200,000 unique TCR beta nucleotide sequences was sequenced per donor, of which about 18% were non-productive. A separate validation cohort of about 110 different subjects was used in addition to the approximately 670-subject first cohort. To decide whether each TCR beta V gene segment behaved as functional or pseudogenic, an earlier analysis of some 600 of the donors relied on high-throughput TCR beta sequencing. The study was designed to test whether signatures of past pathogen exposure could be identified by cataloging public T cell receptors. A later analysis re-analyzed previously published TCR beta repertoires from 666 donors and added high-resolution HLA genotyping to study TCR occurrence patterns. In a later genetic analysis, genome-wide SNP genotypes for about 55% of the roughly 700 donors were used, and that subset was treated as a discovery cohort. Among the 398 genotyped donors, about 85% belonged to the genetic ancestry cluster associated with self-reported Caucasian donors. Alongside the repertoire data, information on donor age, sex, ethnicity and CMV serostatus was compiled. Every discovery cohort repertoire had been produced on one sequencing platform. Roughly 5 DR-DQ haplotypes were handled as single units for association and clustering, since linkage in the cohort was strong. The study used immunosequencing to profile the T cell repertoires of 670 or so subjects and linked those repertoires to cytomegalovirus serostatus. The number of typed donors differed by locus: about 620-630 for A, B, C, DRB1 and DQB1; some 540 for DQA1; over 600 for DPA1; and roughly 470 for DPB1. The later analysis used no new phenotypic data to find candidate immune exposures, relying instead on TCR beta sequences and their occurrence across donors. An early release that covered about 640 HLA-typed donors contained approximately 300 gigabases of sequencing data and tens of millions of unique TCR sequences. The full study reports these points: Because HLA typing was missing for some donors at each locus, association tests included only the typed subset. In an earlier analysis of some 540 of the donors, most TCR beta V segments appeared in productive rearrangements about 87% or about 30% of the time, broadly matching IMGT annotations. A few of the identified cytomegalovirus-associated TCR beta chains were confirmed in vitro to be specific for cytomegalovirus antigens. The study gave a list of under 200 TCR beta chains associated with cytomegalovirus. An association between a missense DCLRE1C variant and V-gene and J-gene trimming of TCR beta chains was found in a later genetic analysis and replicated in an independent cohort. While some public TCRs were present in many individuals, most TCR sequences turned up only very rarely across donors. This cohort had only TCR beta chains sequenced, and the lack of alpha or paired-chain data limited which features could be detected. A further reported finding was that TCR beta sequences accurately predicted the HLA-A and HLA-B alleles for most subjects in the first cohort. Cytomegalovirus status was reported to be diagnosed by the classifier with high specificity and sensitivity in both the original and validation cohorts. Roughly uniform sequencing depth across donors was assumed in presence/absence analyses, although this assumption may not hold. A later analysis found that HLA-associated TCR beta chains were more clonally expanded and had lower generation probabilities than equally common non-associated chains. Correlated functional status among segregating V segments might reflect linkage disequilibrium, but an unknown experimental factor could not be ruled out. Some 16 rarely observed V segments, including chromosome 9 orphons, were excluded from the earlier analysis of a few hundred of the donors because counts were too low. When HLA alleles, especially DR and DQ, strongly co-occurred, TCR associations were difficult to assign to individual alleles. The authors suggested that the approach could potentially be extended to other disease states and immunological phenotypes. A later analysis found that TCR association rates varied across HLA loci, with DRB1 alleles showing the most associated TCRs and HLA-C alleles the fewest. In a later analysis, several top co-occurrence clusters were reported to appear linked to parvovirus B19, influenza, CMV and Epstein-Barr virus. According to a later analysis, most CMV-associated TCR beta chains appeared to be HLA-restricted, and the HLA associations seemed to be driven largely by CMV exposure. The only immune exposure information available for the cohort was CMV serostatus. The sequencing pipeline was judged likely to have produced a cluster of highly shared sequence variants as a technical artifact. In a later genetic analysis, fewer N-insertions in productive TCRs were reported among donors in an Asian-associated ancestry cluster than the approximately 670-donor mean. Some IMGT-functional V segments, including TRBV6-2 and TRBV6-3, could not be distinguished by the 87-base-pair reads and were therefore excluded. A later analysis associated about 18,000 TCR beta sequences with specific HLA alleles at a false discovery rate of 0.05.

Concerning this clone: The specificity of this receptor is unknown. No much larger clone is present one base from it, and per-base qualities are unavailable.

From the cysteine through the phenylalanine, the CDR3 covers 17 amino acids. Here the CDR3 DNA is all that survives: 51 bases in frame from base 1. V is cut back by 0 bases and J by 3 bases, with 10 bases in the junction unmatched. Looking up the germline V gene yields CDR1 LGHNA and CDR2 YNFKEQ. Libraries were prepared through the immunoSEQ multiplex PCR assay. A mixture of 60 forward primers for TCR Vbeta segments and 13 reverse primers for TCR Jbeta segments was used in the multiplex PCR. The CDR3 region of rearranged TCR beta genes was amplified from genomic DNA by a multiplex PCR assay. Amplified TCR beta libraries were sequenced as 87-base-pair reads on the Illumina HiSeq System. The authors' pipeline ran thus. Across the 600 to 700 repertoires, a later analysis counted 80 million or so unique TCR beta chains, roughly 11 million of which were shared by at least two donors. To remove PCR and sequencing errors, raw reads were error-corrected and collapsed into unique sequences using a nearest-neighbor algorithm that merged closely related sequences. CDR3 sequences were aligned to IMGT reference sequences to assign V, D and J gene segments. For a sequence to be retained, at least a six-nucleotide match to both a V gene segment and a J gene segment was required. A rearrangement was called productive if the CDR3 had no stop codons and remained in frame with V and J, and every other rearrangement was called non-productive. Following IMGT convention, CDR3 was defined as the stretch from the second conserved V-encoded cysteine up to the conserved J-encoded phenylalanine. The earlier analysis of 550 to 650 of the donors excluded any sequence lacking an unambiguous match to a single V gene segment. In an earlier analysis of several hundred of the donors, a V segment was called functional when productive rearrangements were above 56.7%, and segregating when the standard deviation between donors exceeded 5%. A statistical classification framework was built for diagnosing cytomegalovirus status from the catalog of TCR beta chain sequences. V and J gene assignment, in a later analysis, came from comparing TCR nucleotide sequences with IMGT/GENE-DB human TR gene sequences. Using the TCRdist pipeline, a later analysis assigned CDR3 sequences along with most-parsimonious VDJ recombination scenarios. In a later analysis, each TCR beta chain was defined by its CDR3 amino acid sequence together with its V-gene family, and reads without a unique V-gene family were excluded. To address suspected cross-contamination and a sequencing artifact, a later analysis removed under 600 highly shared, low-generation-probability nucleotide sequences. For each public chain, a later analysis derived a clonal expansion index from normalized ranks of inferred template counts within each repertoire. In a later analysis, generation probabilities were computed using a VDJ recombination model fitted to out-of-frame rearrangements, and the results were checked against IGoR. In a later analysis, TCR-TCR, TCR-HLA and TCR-CMV co-occurrence was scored with hypergeometric tests, and a repertoire-size bias correction was applied to TCR pairs. False discovery rates were estimated in a later analysis by permuting HLA or CMV assignments 20 times. In a later analysis, co-occurring TCRs were grouped with DBSCAN, and TCRdist sequence similarity was added when clustering was performed within HLA-allele-positive subsets. Repertoires with fewer than 30,000 or more than 120,000 public chains, plus five repertoires with anomalous nucleotide sharing, were excluded from co-occurrence clustering. TCRdb provides this immuneACCESS table in a form limited to in-frame rearrangements. Some clones are lacking; in checked studies, under half of them reflect an unresolved V gene, and why the rest are absent is not known. The DNA gave D and trimming, while V, J and clone size come from that table. This sample gives more than 95,000 clones in total; around 9.1% of them show up just once. Under 6.5% of the sample rests with the top ten.

The cohort consisted of 670 or so healthy bone marrow donors. All cohort members were sampled while nominally healthy, although unrecorded immune exposures were likely present. The donor was CMV seropositive and was included in the group of 250 to 350 seropositive cohort members. Every donor gave a peripheral blood sample, and the peripheral blood mononuclear cells from that sample were used for TCR beta sequencing. The Qiagen DNeasy Blood Extraction Kit was used to extract genomic DNA from the blood cell samples. The receptor's source is a man in his forties in good health and CMV-seropositive. The V gene is TRBV4-2 and the J gene is TRBJ2-7; 8 central nucleotides agree with TRBD1. The sample was PBMCs. The DNA sequence is TGTGCCAGCAGCCAAGATACGCCGGGGACAGGCTTCTACGAGCAGTACTTC. Its amino acids are CASSQDTPGTGFYEQYF.